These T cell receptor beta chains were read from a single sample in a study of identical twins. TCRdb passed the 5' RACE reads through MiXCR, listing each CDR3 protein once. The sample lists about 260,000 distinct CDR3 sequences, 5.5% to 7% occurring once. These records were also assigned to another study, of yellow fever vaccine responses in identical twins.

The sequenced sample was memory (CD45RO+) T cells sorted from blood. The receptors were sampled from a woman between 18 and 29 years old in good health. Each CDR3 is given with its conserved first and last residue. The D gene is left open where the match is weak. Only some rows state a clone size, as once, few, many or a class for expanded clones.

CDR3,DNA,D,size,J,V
CATTLPGGEQYF,TGTGCCACTACCCTCCCTGGGGGCGAGCAGTACTTC,.,.,TRBJ2-7,TRBV7-6
CASNERGGTDTQYF,TGTGCCAGTAATGAGCGGGGGGGAACAGATACGCAGTATTTT,TRBD2,.,TRBJ2-3,TRBV19
CASSPVTGGPFF,TGTGCCAGCAGCCCAGTCACAGGGGGCCCGTTCTTC,TRBD1,few,TRBJ2-1,TRBV14
CASSSVAGDIGFF,TGTGCCAGCAGCTCGGTGGCAGGCGACATTGGTTTCTTT,.,few,TRBJ1-1,TRBV7-6
CASSEGRLAAAGANVLTF,TGTGCCAGCAGTGAAGGGAGACTTGCTGCAGCAGGGGCCAACGTCCTGACTTTC,.,.,TRBJ2-6,TRBV6-1
CATSRDAAPTYEQYF,TGTGCCACCAGCAGAGATGCGGCCCCCACCTACGAGCAGTACTTC,.,.,TRBJ2-7,TRBV15
CAISALPTGGEETQYF,TGTGCCATCAGTGCCCTCCCCACAGGGGGCGAAGAGACCCAGTACTTC,TRBD1,many,TRBJ2-5,TRBV10-3
CASSLGQGYLKTPYEQYF,TGTGCCAGCAGTTTAGGACAGGGCTACCTTAAGACCCCCTACGAGCAGTACTTC,TRBD1,few,TRBJ2-7,TRBV28
CASSLAVDASRGGDTQYF,TGTGCCAGCAGCTTAGCGGTGGACGCCTCTCGCGGGGGAGATACGCAGTATTTT,TRBD2,many,TRBJ2-3,TRBV11-1
CASSSLGGGAYEQYF,TGTGCCAGCAGCTCCCTAGGGGGGGGAGCCTACGAGCAGTACTTC,.,many,TRBJ2-7,TRBV7-3
CASSLVGRYNSPLHF,TGTGCCAGCAGCTTAGTTGGCAGATATAATTCACCCCTCCACTTT,.,many,TRBJ1-6,TRBV7-8
CASSLQGGNYNEQFF,TGTGCCAGCAGTTTACAGGGGGGAAATTACAATGAGCAGTTCTTC,.,many,TRBJ2-1,TRBV28
CASRDRRSPLHF,TGTGCCAGCAGGGACAGGCGATCACCCCTCCACTTT,TRBD1,.,TRBJ1-6,TRBV12-3/TRBV12-4
CASSQWKKGNDEQFF,TGTGCCAGCAGCCAGTGGAAGAAGGGGAACGATGAGCAGTTCTTC,.,many,TRBJ2-1,TRBV3-1
CSASTDSTDTQYF,TGCAGTGCTAGTACTGACAGCACAGATACGCAGTATTTT,.,.,TRBJ2-3,TRBV20-1
CASSPGTLDNEQFF,TGTGCCAGCAGTCCCGGGACTCTTGACAATGAGCAGTTCTTC,.,few,TRBJ2-1,TRBV7-3
CASSRPGTEKLFF,TGTGCCAGCAGCCGTCCAGGGACTGAAAAACTGTTTTTT,.,few,TRBJ1-4,TRBV6-2/TRBV6-3
CASSLGSRGSYEQYF,TGCGCCAGCAGCTTGGGTTCTAGGGGGTCCTACGAGCAGTACTTC,.,many,TRBJ2-7,TRBV5-1
CATSDTGTSGRHEQFF,TGTGCCACCAGTGACACCGGGACTAGCGGGAGACATGAGCAGTTCTTC,TRBD2,few,TRBJ2-1,TRBV24-1
CSATLDRKALFF,TGCAGTGCTACTCTGGACCGGAAGGCACTGTTTTTT,.,few,TRBJ1-4,TRBV20-1
CASSLVSLAYNEQFF,TGTGCCAGCAGCTTAGTCTCCCTTGCCTACAATGAGCAGTTCTTC,.,many,TRBJ2-1,TRBV7-9
CASSYLAGGSSYEQYF,TGTGCCAGCAGTTACCTAGCGGGAGGATCCTCCTACGAGCAGTACTTC,TRBD2,many,TRBJ2-7,TRBV6-5
CAASGQVAGYTF,TGTGCCGCCTCGGGGCAGGTGGCTGGCTACACCTTC,.,.,TRBJ1-2,TRBV28
CSANPRGEKLFF,TGCAGTGCTAACCCCCGGGGTGAAAAACTGTTTTTT,.,many,TRBJ1-4,TRBV20-1
CASSFQPGTGIGNEQFF,TGTGCCAGCAGCTTTCAACCCGGGACAGGTATAGGCAATGAGCAGTTCTTC,TRBD1,many,TRBJ2-1,TRBV11-2
CASSSSGEGGTQYF,TGTGCCAGCAGTTCCTCCGGGGAGGGCGGGACCCAGTACTTC,TRBD2,.,TRBJ2-5,TRBV28
CASSQDVRGPIRPQHF,TGCGCCAGCAGCCAAGATGTCAGGGGGCCTATTCGGCCCCAGCATTTT,TRBD1,many,TRBJ1-5,TRBV4-1